This T cell receptor beta chain was profiled in a study of blood T cell repertoires in COVID-19. The wider study: Samples representing acute and convalescent COVID-19 were sourced from the United States, Italy and Spain. PBMCs, B-cell-depleted T cells, or T cells provided the cDNA or gDNA that made up the material.

This table comes from immunoSEQ multiplex PCR, and its TCRdb copy is limited to in-frame clones, with some not included. The sample carries about 130,000 clones, 85% recorded once. After removal of 0 bases from V and 4 bases from J, the junction contained 22 bases not matched to a gene. Germline assignment: CDR1 SGHTA and CDR2 FQGNSA. The CDR3 sequence is 21 residues long. Sequenced material: peripheral blood. The TCR was taken from an elderly man with active or convalescent COVID-19. This chain connects TRBV7-2 to TRBJ2-7; TRBD2 matches at 9 bases. CDR3 nucleotide sequence: TGTGCCAGCAGCTTAGCCGGGGCGTTTGGGCGGGGGGGCCGTTCCCATTACGAGCAGTACTTC. It encodes CASSLAGAFGRGGRSHYEQYF.